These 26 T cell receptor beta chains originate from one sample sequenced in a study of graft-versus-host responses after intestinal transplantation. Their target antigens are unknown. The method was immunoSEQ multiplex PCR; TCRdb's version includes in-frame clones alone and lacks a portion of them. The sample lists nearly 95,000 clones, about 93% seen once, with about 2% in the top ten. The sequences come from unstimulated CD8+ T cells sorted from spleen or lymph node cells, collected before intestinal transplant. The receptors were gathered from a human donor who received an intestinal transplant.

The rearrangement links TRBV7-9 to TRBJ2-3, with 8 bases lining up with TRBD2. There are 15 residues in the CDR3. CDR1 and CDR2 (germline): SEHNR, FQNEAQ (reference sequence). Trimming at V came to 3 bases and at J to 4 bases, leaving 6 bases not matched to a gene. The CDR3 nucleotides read TGTGCCAGCAGCTTGAATGGACTAGCAGCAGATACGCAGTATTTT. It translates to CASSLNGLAADTQYF.

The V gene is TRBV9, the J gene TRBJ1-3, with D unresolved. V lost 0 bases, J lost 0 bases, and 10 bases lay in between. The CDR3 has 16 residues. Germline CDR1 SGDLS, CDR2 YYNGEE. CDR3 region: CASSVEGRLSGNTIYF. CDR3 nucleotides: TGTGCCAGCAGCGTAGAAGGTCGACTCTCTGGAAACACCATATATTTT.

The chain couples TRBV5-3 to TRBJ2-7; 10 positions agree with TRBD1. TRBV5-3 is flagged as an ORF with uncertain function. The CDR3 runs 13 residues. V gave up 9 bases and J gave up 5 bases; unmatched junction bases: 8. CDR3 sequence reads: CAIFTGTGDEQYF. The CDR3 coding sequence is TGTGCCATCTTCACGGGGACAGGGGACGAGCAGTACTTC.

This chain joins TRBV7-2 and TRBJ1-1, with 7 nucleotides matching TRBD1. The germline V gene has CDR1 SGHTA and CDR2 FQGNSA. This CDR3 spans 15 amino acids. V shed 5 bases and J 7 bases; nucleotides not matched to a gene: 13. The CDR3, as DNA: TGTGCCAGCAGCAGATACTTAACAGGGGCGCTTGAAGCTTTCTTT. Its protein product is CASSRYLTGALEAFF.

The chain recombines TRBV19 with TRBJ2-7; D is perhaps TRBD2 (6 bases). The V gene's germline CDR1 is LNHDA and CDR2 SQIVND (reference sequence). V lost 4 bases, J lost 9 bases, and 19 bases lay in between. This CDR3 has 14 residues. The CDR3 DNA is TGTGCCAGTAGTACCAACGGGGGACTGGCGGGGCAGTACTTC. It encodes CASSTNGGLAGQYF.

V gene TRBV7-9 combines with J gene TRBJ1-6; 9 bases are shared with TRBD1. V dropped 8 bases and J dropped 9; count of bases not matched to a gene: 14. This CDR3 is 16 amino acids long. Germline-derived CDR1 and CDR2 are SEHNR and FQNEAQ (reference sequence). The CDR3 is CASGSGWDRVASPLHF. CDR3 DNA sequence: TGTGCCAGCGGATCGGGCTGGGACAGGGTAGCTTCACCCCTCCACTTT.

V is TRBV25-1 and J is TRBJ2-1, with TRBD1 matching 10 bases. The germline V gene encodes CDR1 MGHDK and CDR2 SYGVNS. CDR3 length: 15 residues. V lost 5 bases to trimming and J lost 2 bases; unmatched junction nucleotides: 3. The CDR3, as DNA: TGTGCCAGCAGTTTGGACAGGGGGGCCTACAATGAGCAGTTCTTC. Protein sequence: CASSLDRGAYNEQFF.

CDR3 loop: CASSRARANTEAFF. CDR3 DNA sequence: TGCGCCAGCAGTCGAGCCAGGGCGAACACTGAAGCTTTCTTT. The rearrangement links TRBV23-1 to TRBJ1-1; possible D gene TRBD1, 5 bases. TRBV23-1 is sorted into the ORF group, with uncertain function. V lost 4 bases to trimming and J lost 1 base, with 10 bases between them. The CDR3 covers 14 residues.

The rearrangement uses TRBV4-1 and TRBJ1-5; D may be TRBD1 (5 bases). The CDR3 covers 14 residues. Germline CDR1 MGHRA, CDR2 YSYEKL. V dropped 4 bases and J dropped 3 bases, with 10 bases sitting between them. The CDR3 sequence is CASSPGHLNQPQHF. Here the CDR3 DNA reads TGCGCCAGCAGCCCCGGACACCTCAATCAGCCCCAGCATTTT.

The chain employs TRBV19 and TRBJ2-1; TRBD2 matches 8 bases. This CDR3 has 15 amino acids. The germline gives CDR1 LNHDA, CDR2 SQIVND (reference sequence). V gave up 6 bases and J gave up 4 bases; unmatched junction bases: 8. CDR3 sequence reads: CASSLGLAQYNEQFF. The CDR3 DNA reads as TGTGCCAGTAGCCTTGGACTAGCACAATACAATGAGCAGTTCTTC.

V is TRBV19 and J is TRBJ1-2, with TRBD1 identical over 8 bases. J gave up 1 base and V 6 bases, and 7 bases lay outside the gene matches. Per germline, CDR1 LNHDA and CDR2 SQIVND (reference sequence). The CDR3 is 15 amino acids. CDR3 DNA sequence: TGTGCCAGTAGGCCGACAGGGGCCTTTAACTATGGCTACACCTTC. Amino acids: CASRPTGAFNYGYTF.

The CDR3 region has the DNA TGTGCCAGCAGTCCCCCCCCCGGTCTGTGGCAGTACTTC. It yields the protein CASSPPPGLWQYF. This chain joins TRBV6-5 and TRBJ2-7, with unresolved D. V gave up 5 bases and J gave up 9 bases, with 17 bases separating them. Germline-derived CDR1 and CDR2 are MNHEY and SVGAGI. The CDR3 runs to 13 residues.

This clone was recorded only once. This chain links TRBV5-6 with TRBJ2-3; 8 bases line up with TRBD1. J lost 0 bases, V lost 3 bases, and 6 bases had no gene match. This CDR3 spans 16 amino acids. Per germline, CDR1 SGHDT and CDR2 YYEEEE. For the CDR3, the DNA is TGTGCCAGCAGCTCCGGACAGGGTTGGAGCACAGATACGCAGTATTTT. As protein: CASSSGQGWSTDTQYF.

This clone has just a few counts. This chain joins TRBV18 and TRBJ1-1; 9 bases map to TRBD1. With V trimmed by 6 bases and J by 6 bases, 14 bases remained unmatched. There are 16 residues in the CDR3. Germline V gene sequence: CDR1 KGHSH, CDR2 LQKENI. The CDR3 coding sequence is TGTGCCAGCTCTCCTCCGACAGGGGGTGATTTGGCTGAAGCTTTCTTT. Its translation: CASSPPTGGDLAEAFF.

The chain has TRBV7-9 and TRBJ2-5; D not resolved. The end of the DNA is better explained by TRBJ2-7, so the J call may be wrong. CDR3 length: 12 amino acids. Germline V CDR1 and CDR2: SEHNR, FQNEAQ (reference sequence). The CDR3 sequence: CASSLADYEQYF. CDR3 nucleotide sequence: TGTGCCAGCAGCTTAGCGGACTACGAGCAGTACTTC.

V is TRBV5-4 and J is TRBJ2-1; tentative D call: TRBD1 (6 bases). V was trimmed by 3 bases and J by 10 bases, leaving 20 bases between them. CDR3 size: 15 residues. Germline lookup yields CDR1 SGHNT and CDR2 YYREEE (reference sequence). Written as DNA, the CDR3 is TGTGCCAGCAGCTCTACAGGGTCGATTTTTGAGGAGCAGTTCTTC. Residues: CASSSTGSIFEEQFF.

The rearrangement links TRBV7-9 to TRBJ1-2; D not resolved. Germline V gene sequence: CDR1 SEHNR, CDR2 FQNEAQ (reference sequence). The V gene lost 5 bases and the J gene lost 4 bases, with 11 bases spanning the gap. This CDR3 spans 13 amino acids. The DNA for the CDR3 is TGTGCCAGCAGCCCCCAGGTACCCTATGGCTACACCTTC. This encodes CASSPQVPYGYTF.

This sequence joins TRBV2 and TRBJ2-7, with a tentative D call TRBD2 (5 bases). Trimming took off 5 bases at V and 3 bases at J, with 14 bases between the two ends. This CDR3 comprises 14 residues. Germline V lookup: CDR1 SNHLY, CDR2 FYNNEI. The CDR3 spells CASSPGPGGYEQYF. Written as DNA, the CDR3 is TGTGCCAGCAGTCCCGGCCCAGGAGGCTACGAGCAGTACTTC.

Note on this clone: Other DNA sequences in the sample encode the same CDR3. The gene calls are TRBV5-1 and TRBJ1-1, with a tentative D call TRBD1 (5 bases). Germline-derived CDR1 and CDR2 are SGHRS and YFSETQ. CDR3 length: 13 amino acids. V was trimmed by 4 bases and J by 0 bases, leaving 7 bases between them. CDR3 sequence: CASSIQVNTEAFF. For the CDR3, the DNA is TGCGCCAGCAGCATACAGGTGAACACTGAAGCTTTCTTT.

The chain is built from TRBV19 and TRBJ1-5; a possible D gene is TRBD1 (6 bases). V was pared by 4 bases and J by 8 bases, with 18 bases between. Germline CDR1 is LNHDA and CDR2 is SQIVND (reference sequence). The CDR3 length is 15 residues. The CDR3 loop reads CASSTWGRGFEPQHF. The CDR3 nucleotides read TGTGCCAGTAGTACCTGGGGGCGCGGGTTTGAGCCCCAGCATTTT.

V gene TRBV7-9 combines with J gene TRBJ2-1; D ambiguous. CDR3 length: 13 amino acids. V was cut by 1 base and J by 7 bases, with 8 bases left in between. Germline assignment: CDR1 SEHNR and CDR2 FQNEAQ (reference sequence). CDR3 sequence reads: CASSLDELNEQFF. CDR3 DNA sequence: TGTGCCAGCAGCTTAGATGAGTTAAATGAGCAGTTCTTC.

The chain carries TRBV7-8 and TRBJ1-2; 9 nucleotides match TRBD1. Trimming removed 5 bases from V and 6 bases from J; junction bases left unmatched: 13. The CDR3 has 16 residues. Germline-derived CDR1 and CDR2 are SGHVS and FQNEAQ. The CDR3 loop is CASSVGNRDRENGYTF. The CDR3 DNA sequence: TGTGCCAGCAGCGTGGGGAACCGGGACAGGGAAAATGGCTACACCTTC.

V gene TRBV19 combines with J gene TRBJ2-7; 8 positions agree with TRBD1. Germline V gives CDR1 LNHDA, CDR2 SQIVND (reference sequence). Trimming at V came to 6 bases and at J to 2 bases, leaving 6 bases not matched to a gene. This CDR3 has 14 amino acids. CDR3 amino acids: CASSLTGGPYEQYF. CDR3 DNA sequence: TGTGCCAGTAGCCTCACAGGGGGGCCCTACGAGCAGTACTTC.

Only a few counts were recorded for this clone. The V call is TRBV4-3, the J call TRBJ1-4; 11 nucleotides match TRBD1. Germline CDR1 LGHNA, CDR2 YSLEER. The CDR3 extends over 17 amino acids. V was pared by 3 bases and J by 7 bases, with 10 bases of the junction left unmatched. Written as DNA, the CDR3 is TGCGCCAGCAGCCACCTCGGGACCGGGACAGGGGGTGAAAAACTGTTTTTT. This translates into CASSHLGTGTGGEKLFF.

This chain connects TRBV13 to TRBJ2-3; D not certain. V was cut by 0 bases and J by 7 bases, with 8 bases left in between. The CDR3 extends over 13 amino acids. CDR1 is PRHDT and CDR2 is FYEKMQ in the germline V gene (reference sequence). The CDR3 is CASSLGFRNTQYF. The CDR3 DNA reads TGTGCCAGCAGCTTAGGCTTCAGGAATACGCAGTATTTT.

CDR3 sequence (DNA): TGTGCCAGCAGCTCAGCGGGGGGGCCGGAGACCCAGTACTTC. Translating gives CASSSAGGPETQYF. The chain recombines TRBV7-8 with TRBJ2-5, with TRBD2 matching 10 bases. The CDR3 sequence is 14 residues long. V lost 4 bases, J lost 5 bases, and 4 bases stayed unmatched. CDR1 is SGHVS and CDR2 is FQNEAQ in the germline V gene.